A few counts support the clone carrying this T cell receptor (beta chain). This sample was taken from a study of blood T cell repertoires in COVID-19. Turning to the study itself: Some COVID-19 samples were acute and others convalescent; all came from the United States, Italy and Spain. Nucleic acid was either cDNA or gDNA, and it came from T cells, B-cell-depleted T cells, or PBMCs.

Under the authors' procedure: Scientists estimated how many nucleated cells there were by amplifying reference gene primers. TCRdb keeps only in-frame clones here, not all; method: immunoSEQ multiplex PCR. V, J and clone size derive from that table, while D and trimming were established from the DNA sequence. This sample has a few hundred thousand clones, with 70% to 90% found just once. CDR3 length equals 13 residues. V gave up 10 bases and J gave up 4 bases; unmatched junction bases: 5. From germline, CDR1 is LNHDA and CDR2 SQIVND (reference sequence). Material for sequencing was peripheral blood. The receptor's source is a woman aged 40 to 50 who had recovered from COVID-19. This sequence joins TRBV19 and TRBJ1-5; 9 bases are a match to TRBD1. This CDR3 reads CATAGTGNQPQHF. CDR3 DNA sequence: TGTGCCACCGCCGGGACAGGGAATCAGCCCCAGCATTTT.